The T cell receptor beta chain described here comes from a study of cytomegalovirus exposure and HLA in healthy donors. Primers for the PCR totalled 60 Vbeta and 13 Jbeta. Data came from immunoSEQ multiplex PCR; TCRdb stores just in-frame clones and leaves some out. The repertoire holds about 200,000 clones, with approximately 86% as singletons. The CDR3 is 17 amino acids. The germline gives CDR1 SGHAT, CDR2 FQNNGV. Losses at the gene ends were 0 bases for V and 9 bases for J; bases not matched to a gene: 10. The gene calls are TRBV11-2 and TRBJ2-1; 11 nucleotides match TRBD2. Sequenced material: PBMCs. The TCR was taken from a woman in her 30s in good health and CMV-seronegative. CDR3 residues: CASSLDSISGGVIEQFF. CDR3 nucleotide sequence: TGTGCCAGCAGCTTAGATTCGATTAGCGGGGGGGTCATTGAGCAGTTCTTC.